This T cell receptor beta chain was sequenced during a study of T cell repertoires in cytomegalovirus infection. The CDR3 covers 14 residues. Trimming shortened V by 5 bases and J by 1 base, and 11 bases separated the two germline ends. Germline CDR1 reads SGHVS; CDR2 reads FNYEAQ. TCRdb independently ran MiXCR on the reads; one entry per CDR3 protein. The table records 700,000 to 950,000 distinct CDR3 sequences, about 30% of them present only once. Regarding this clonotype: Its cognate antigen is unknown.

This specimen consisted of cultured CD8+ T cells from PBMCs, obtained from culture after CMV antigen stimulation. The V gene is TRBV7-6, the J gene TRBJ1-1; D unclear. This TCR was sampled from a human donor in good health (CMV status not recorded). Some clones in this sample may be carry-over from other donors' samples. CDR3 amino acids: CASSKTSRNTEAFF. DNA of the CDR3: TGTGCCAGCAGCAAAACGTCCAGGAACACTGAAGCTTTCTTT.